This T cell receptor (beta chain) was obtained from a study of blood T cell repertoires in COVID-19. Overall study context: T cells, B-cell-depleted T cells, or PBMCs supplied cDNA or gDNA.

Germline CDR1 SGHVS, CDR2 FQNEAQ. The CDR3 has 14 residues. Trimming took 5 bases from V and 0 from J, leaving 10 bases between them. In the source study's methods: Reference gene primer amplification in the assay estimated nucleated cell counts. Assay used: immunoSEQ multiplex PCR; TCRdb lists only in-frame clones, some missing. D and trimming come from the DNA, and the V and J calls and clone size come from that table. The data show some 150,000 clones, 84% seen once. V usage is TRBV7-8 and J usage is TRBJ1-1; D unresolved. The sequencing sample was made of peripheral blood. The sequence came from a man in his sixties or seventies with acute or convalescent COVID-19. The CDR3 loop is CASSPQELNTEAFF. The CDR3 DNA is TGTGCCAGCAGCCCCCAAGAGTTGAACACTGAAGCTTTCTTT.